This T cell receptor beta chain was profiled in a study of circulating CD8 cells and anti-PD-1 response in melanoma. Findings and caveats of the study: Some patients were treatment-naive; others were previously treated.

Live CD3+CD8+TCRalphabeta+ cells were sorted into four subsets by PD-1 and/or TIGIT. Relative to its sample, this clonotype is large. Its antigen is unknown. This CDR3 has 17 amino acids. V was pared by 7 bases and J by 7 bases, with 20 bases of the junction left unmatched. Using roughly 14 ng of total RNA, TCR libraries were made with the QIAseq Immune Repertoire TCR panel. TCRdb recomputed calls from the reads with MiXCR, one row per CDR3 protein. The sample contains roughly 700 distinct CDR3 sequences, more than 5.5% of which appear only once. The sequences come from CD8+ T cells from PBMCs, collected at baseline or after one month of anti-PD-1 therapy (not recorded which). This chain links TRBV12-3 or TRBV12-4 with TRBJ2-7; the match to TRBD2 covers 9 bases. The receptor was derived from a human donor with melanoma. The CDR3 DNA sequence: TGTGCCAGCAAGGGGGCCCCGCGGGAGGGCCCTAGCGGGGAGCAGTACTTC. Its translation is CASKGAPREGPSGEQYF.